Sequencing of this T cell receptor (beta chain) was carried out in a study of blood T cell repertoires in COVID-19. Turning to the study itself: Some COVID-19 samples were acute and others convalescent; all came from the United States, Italy and Spain. The cDNA or gDNA used as material had been derived from T cells, B-cell-depleted T cells, or PBMCs.

Allocation to cohorts depended on clinical history reported by the participants. J was trimmed by 3 bases and V by 5 bases; bases with no gene match: 7. The CDR3 sequence is 15 residues long. The germline gives CDR1 MGHDK, CDR2 SYGVNS. The protocol was immunoSEQ multiplex PCR, while the TCRdb copy is restricted to in-frame clones and leaves out a portion. The sample lists over 200,000 clones; roughly 79% were seen once. Sequenced input: PBMCs or T cells enriched from blood (not recorded which). The TCR comes from a woman in her forties or fifties with acute COVID-19. The genes are TRBV25-1 and TRBJ2-7; 10 bases match TRBD1. The CDR3 nucleotides are TGTGCCAGCAGTAGATCCCGGGACAGGGGCTACGAGCAGTACTTC. Protein product: CASSRSRDRGYEQYF.